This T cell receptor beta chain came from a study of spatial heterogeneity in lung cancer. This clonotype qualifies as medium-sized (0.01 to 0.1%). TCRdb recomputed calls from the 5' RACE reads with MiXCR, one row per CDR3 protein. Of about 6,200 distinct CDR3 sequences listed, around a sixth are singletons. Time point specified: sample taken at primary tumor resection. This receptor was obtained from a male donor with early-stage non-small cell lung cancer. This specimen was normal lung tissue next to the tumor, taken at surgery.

The CDR3 loop is CSVIDYLGTDTQYF. For the CDR3, the DNA is TGCAGCGTTATCGATTACCTGGGCACAGATACGCAGTATTTT. The gene calls are TRBV29-1 and TRBJ2-3; no clear D. The CDR3 extends over 14 amino acids. Germline V lookup: CDR1 SQVTM, CDR2 ANQGSEA. The V and J ends lost 5 bases and 1 base respectively, with 13 bases between them.